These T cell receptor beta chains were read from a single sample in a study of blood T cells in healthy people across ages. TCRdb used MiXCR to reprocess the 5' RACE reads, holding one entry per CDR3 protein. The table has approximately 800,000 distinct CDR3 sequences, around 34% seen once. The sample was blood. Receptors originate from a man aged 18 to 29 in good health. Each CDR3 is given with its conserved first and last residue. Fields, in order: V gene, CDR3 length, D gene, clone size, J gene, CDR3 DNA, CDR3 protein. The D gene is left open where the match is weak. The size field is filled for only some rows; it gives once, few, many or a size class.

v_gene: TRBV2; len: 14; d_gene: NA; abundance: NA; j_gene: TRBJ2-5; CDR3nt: TGTGCCGGCGGGGTACCTGGACTGAAAGAGACCCAGTACTTC; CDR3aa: CAGGVPGLKETQYF
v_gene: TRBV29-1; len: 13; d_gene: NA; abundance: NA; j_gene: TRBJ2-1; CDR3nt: TGCAGCGGCGGGGACAGCGGAGTGAATGAGCAGTTCTTC; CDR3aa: CSGGDSGVNEQFF
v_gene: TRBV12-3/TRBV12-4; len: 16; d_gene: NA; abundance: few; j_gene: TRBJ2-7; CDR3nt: TGTGCCAGCAGTCCCCGGAGTAGGGGCGCGGTGGGCGAGCAGTACTTC; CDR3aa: CASSPRSRGAVGEQYF
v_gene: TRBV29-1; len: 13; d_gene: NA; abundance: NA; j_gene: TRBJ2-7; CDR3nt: TGCAGCGTTGTAACTAGTAACTACAATGAGCAGTACTTC; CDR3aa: CSVVTSNYNEQYF
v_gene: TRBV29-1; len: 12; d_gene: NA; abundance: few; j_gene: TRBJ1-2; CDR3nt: TGCAGCGTTGAAGAGGGGGCGCGAGGCTACACCTTC; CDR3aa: CSVEEGARGYTF
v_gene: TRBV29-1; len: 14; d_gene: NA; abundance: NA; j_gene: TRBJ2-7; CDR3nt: TGCAGCGATCCCCCGACAGGTCATTCCTACGAGCAGTACTTC; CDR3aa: CSDPPTGHSYEQYF
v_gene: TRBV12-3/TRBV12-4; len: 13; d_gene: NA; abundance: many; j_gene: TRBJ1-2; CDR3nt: TGTGCCAGCACAGAGGGGGAGCTCGGAAGCTACACCTTC; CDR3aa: CASTEGELGSYTF
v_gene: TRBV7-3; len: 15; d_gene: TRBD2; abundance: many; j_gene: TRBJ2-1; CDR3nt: TGTGCCAGCAGCTTAACATCTAGCGGGTACAATGAGCAGTTCTTC; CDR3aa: CASSLTSSGYNEQFF
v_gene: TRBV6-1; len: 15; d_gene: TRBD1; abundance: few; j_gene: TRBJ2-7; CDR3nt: TGTGCCAGCAGTGAGCCCGGACAGGGGAAAAACGAGCAGTACTTC; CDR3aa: CASSEPGQGKNEQYF
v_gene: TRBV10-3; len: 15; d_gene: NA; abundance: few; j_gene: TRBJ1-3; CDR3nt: TGTGCCACAAGGGACGGGAGCAGCTCTGGAAACACCATATATTTT; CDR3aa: CATRDGSSSGNTIYF
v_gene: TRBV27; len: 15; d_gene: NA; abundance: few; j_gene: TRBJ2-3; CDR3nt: TGTGCCAGCAGTGCCTCGGGGGCCAGCACAGATACGCAGTATTTT; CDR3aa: CASSASGASTDTQYF
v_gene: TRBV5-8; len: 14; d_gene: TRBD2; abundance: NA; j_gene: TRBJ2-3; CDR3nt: TGTGCCATCACCGGGACTAGCCCCACAGATACGCAGTATTTT; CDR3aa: CAITGTSPTDTQYF
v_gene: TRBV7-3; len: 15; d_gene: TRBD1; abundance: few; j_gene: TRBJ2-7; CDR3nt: TGTGCCAGCAGACACGGGGACAGGGGGGTATACGAGCAGTACTTC; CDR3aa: CASRHGDRGVYEQYF
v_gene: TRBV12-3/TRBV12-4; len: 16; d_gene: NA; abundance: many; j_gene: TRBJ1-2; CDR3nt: TGTGCCAGCAGTTCCCTAGCGGCGGAAGCTAACTATGGCTACACCTTC; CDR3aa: CASSSLAAEANYGYTF
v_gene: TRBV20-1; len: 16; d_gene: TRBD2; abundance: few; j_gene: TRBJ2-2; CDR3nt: TGCAGTGCCCCAGATACCCGGGGGGGACCCACCGGGGAGCTGTTTTTT; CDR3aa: CSAPDTRGGPTGELFF
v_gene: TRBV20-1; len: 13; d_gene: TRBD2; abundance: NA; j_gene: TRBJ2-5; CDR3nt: TGCAGTGCTACGGGGGGGGCTCAAGAGACCCAGTACTTC; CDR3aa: CSATGGAQETQYF
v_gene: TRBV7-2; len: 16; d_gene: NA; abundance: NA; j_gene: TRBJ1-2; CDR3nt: TGTGCCAGCAGCTCGTTGGGACCGGGACGGGGTTTGGGCTACACCTTC; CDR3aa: CASSSLGPGRGLGYTF
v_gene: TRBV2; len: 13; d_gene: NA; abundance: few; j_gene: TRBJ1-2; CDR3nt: TGTGCCAGCAGTGAAGGTCCGTCACGGGGCTACACCTTC; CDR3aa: CASSEGPSRGYTF
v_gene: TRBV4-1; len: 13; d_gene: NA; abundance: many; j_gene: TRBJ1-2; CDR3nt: TGCGCCAGCAGCCAAGATCATCTGGGTGGCTACACCTTC; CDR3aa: CASSQDHLGGYTF
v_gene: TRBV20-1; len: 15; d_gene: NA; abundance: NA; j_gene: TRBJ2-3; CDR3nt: TGCAGTGCCCCGGCAATCTCGACCCTCACAGATACGCAGTATTTT; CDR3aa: CSAPAISTLTDTQYF
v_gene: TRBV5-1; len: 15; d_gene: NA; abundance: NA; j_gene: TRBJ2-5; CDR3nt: TGCGCCAGCAGCTTGTTAACTAGCTCCCAAGAGACCCAGTACTTC; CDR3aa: CASSLLTSSQETQYF
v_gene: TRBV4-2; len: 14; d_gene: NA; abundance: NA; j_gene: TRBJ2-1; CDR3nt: TGTGCCAGCAGCCAAGATTTGGGGTTCAATGAGCAGTTCTTC; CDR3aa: CASSQDLGFNEQFF
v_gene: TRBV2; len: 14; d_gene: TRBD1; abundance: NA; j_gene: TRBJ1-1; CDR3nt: TGTGCCAGCAGGAGGGGACAGGGGAGGAGTGAAGCTTTCTTT; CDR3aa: CASRRGQGRSEAFF